A selection of T cell receptor beta chains follows, all from one sample in a study of shared clonotypes between healthy human individuals. Profiled with immunoSEQ multiplex PCR; TCRdb holds only in-frame clones, not every one. The table records hundreds of thousands of clones, approximately 96% of them present only once. Sequencing input: naive CD8+ T cells sorted from blood. All receptors come from a woman in her twenties or thirties in good health. Each CDR3 is given with its conserved first and last residue. Fields, in order: J gene, V gene, D gene, clone size, CDR3 protein, CDR3 DNA. D genes are given only for firm matches. Rows give clone size only sometimes, using once, few, many, or a class for an expanded clone.

>TRBJ2-4|TRBV28|.|once
CASSLGIGSTIQYF
TGTGCCAGCAGTTTAGGGATTGGATCTACCATTCAGTACTTC
>TRBJ2-7|TRBV9|.|.
CASSVGEGEQYF
TGTGCCAGCAGCGTGGGAGAAGGGGAGCAGTACTTC
>TRBJ2-2|TRBV2|.|.
CASIAGSNTGELFF
TGTGCCAGCATTGCGGGGTCGAACACCGGGGAGCTGTTTTTT
>TRBJ2-7|TRBV2|TRBD2|.
CASRDSGNHEQYF
TGTGCCAGCAGGGATAGCGGGAACCACGAGCAGTACTTC
>TRBJ1-1|TRBV5-6|.|.
CASSSGTKAFF
TGTGCCAGCAGTTCCGGGACCAAAGCTTTCTTT
>TRBJ2-1|TRBV7-2|TRBD1|.
CASSYGTGGWEQFF
TGTGCCAGCAGCTACGGGACAGGGGGTTGGGAGCAGTTCTTC
>TRBJ2-1|TRBV13|.|.
CASSFRDLNNEQFF
TGTGCCAGCAGCTTCCGGGACCTAAACAATGAGCAGTTCTTC
>TRBJ2-1|TRBV27|.|.
CASSSAGTRSYNEQFF
TGTGCCAGCAGTTCAGCCGGGACTCGATCCTACAATGAGCAGTTCTTC
>TRBJ1-2|TRBV25-1|.|.
CASMVDDGYTF
TGTGCCAGTATGGTAGATGATGGCTACACCTTC
>TRBJ2-1|TRBV11-2|.|.
CASSLVLARPPSSYNEQFF
TGTGCCAGCAGCTTAGTCCTAGCGCGACCACCGAGCTCCTACAATGAGCAGTTCTTC
>TRBJ2-5|TRBV13|.|.
CASSLGVDTETQYF
TGTGCCAGCAGCTTAGGGGTGGATACAGAGACCCAGTACTTC
>TRBJ2-7|TRBV13|.|.
CASSLVGNISSYEQYF
TGTGCCAGCAGCTTAGTTGGTAATATAAGCTCCTACGAGCAGTACTTC
>TRBJ2-2|TRBV4-1|.|.
CASSFRGKTGELFF
TGCGCCAGCAGCTTCAGGGGCAAAACCGGGGAGCTGTTTTTT
>TRBJ2-3|TRBV6-5|TRBD1|.
CASDLTGGSTDTQYF
TGTGCCAGCGACCTGACAGGGGGCAGCACAGATACGCAGTATTTT
>TRBJ2-7|TRBV7-8|TRBD1|once
CAVAGTVGHEQYF
TGTGCCGTAGCCGGGACAGTAGGTCACGAGCAGTACTTC
>TRBJ2-7|TRBV6-5|.|.
CASSPEGHEQYF
TGTGCCAGCAGCCCCGAGGGCCACGAGCAGTACTTC
>TRBJ1-2|TRBV6-6|.|.
CASSYKADGYTF
TGTGCCAGCAGTTACAAAGCCGATGGCTACACCTTC
>TRBJ2-1|TRBV29-1|.|.
CSVAGKGVVLRDATNGEQFF
TGCAGCGTTGCAGGGAAAGGGGTGGTTCTCCGGGACGCCACCAACGGTGAGCAGTTCTTC
>TRBJ1-2|TRBV14|.|.
CASSQDRIQGSWDYGYTF
TGTGCCAGCAGCCAAGACCGCATACAGGGCTCGTGGGACTATGGCTACACCTTC
>TRBJ2-7|TRBV11-2|.|.
CASSLGTDGNEQYF
TGTGCCAGCAGCTTAGGAACCGACGGAAACGAGCAGTACTTC
>TRBJ2-1|TRBV29-1|.|.
CSAWDPPYNEQFF
TGCAGCGCGTGGGACCCTCCCTACAATGAGCAGTTCTTC
>TRBJ2-7|TRBV7-6|TRBD2|.
CAPYGREFYDEQYF
TGTGCCCCCTACGGGCGGGAGTTCTACGACGAGCAGTACTTC
>TRBJ2-1|TRBV7-6|TRBD2|.
CASSQRESDEQFF
TGTGCCAGCAGCCAGCGGGAGTCCGATGAGCAGTTCTTC
>TRBJ1-2|TRBV14|.|.
CASSRDGRTPMWHGYTF
TGTGCCAGCAGCCGAGATGGACGGACACCCATGTGGCATGGCTACACCTTC
>TRBJ1-2|TRBV28|.|.
CASSLWDRMNSHLYGYTF
TGTGCCAGCAGTTTATGGGACAGAATGAATTCTCATCTTTATGGCTACACCTTC
>TRBJ1-2|TRBV4-2|TRBD1|.
CASSQGLDRVGGYTF
TGTGCCAGCAGCCAAGGGCTGGACAGGGTGGGTGGCTACACCTTC
>TRBJ2-7|TRBV5-1|.|.
CASSLIGSEQYF
TGCGCCAGCAGCTTGATAGGGAGCGAGCAGTACTTC
>TRBJ1-5|TRBV19|.|once
CASSIDLDSNQPQHF
TGTGCCAGTAGTATAGATCTCGATAGCAATCAGCCCCAGCATTTT
>TRBJ2-7|TRBV27|.|.
CASSPSSDHEQYF
TGTGCCAGCAGTCCTTCGTCGGATCACGAGCAGTACTTC
>TRBJ2-1|TRBV29-1|.|.
CSVVPRWGSYNEQFF
TGCAGCGTGGTTCCAAGGTGGGGCTCCTACAATGAGCAGTTCTTC
>TRBJ2-3|TRBV7-9|.|.
CASSLGGATSTDTQYF
TGTGCCAGCAGTTTAGGAGGAGCCACTAGCACAGATACGCAGTATTTT
>TRBJ1-2|TRBV7-9|TRBD1|.
CASSPPLGQASGYTF
TGTGCCAGCAGCCCGCCGTTGGGACAGGCGTCTGGCTACACCTTC
>TRBJ2-5|TRBV7-9|.|.
CASSLAGRVETQYF
TGTGCCAGCAGCTTAGCGGGAAGGGTTGAGACCCAGTACTTC
>TRBJ2-7|TRBV4-1|.|.
CASSPGGAYEQYF
TGCGCCAGCAGCCCCGGGGGCGCTTACGAGCAGTACTTC
>TRBJ2-7|TRBV29-1|.|.
CSATETYEQYF
TGCAGCGCTACAGAGACCTACGAGCAGTACTTC
>TRBJ2-7|TRBV14|.|.
CASSQSWIDEQYF
TGTGCCAGCAGCCAATCTTGGATCGACGAGCAGTACTTC